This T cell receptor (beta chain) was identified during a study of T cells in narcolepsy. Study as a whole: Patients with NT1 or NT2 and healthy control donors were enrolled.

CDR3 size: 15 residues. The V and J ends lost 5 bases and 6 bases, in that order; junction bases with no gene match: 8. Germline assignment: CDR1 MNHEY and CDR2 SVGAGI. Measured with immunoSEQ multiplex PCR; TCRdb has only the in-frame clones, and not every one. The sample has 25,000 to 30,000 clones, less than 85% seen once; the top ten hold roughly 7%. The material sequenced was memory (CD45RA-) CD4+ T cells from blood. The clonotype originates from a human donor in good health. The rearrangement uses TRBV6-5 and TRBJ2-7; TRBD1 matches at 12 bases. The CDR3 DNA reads TGTGCCAGCAGTCTTACGGGACAGGGGGCTGGCGAGCAGTACTTC. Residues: CASSLTGQGAGEQYF.